These 3 T cell receptor beta chains were all obtained from the same sample, sequenced in a study of cytomegalovirus exposure and HLA in healthy donors. Clones were read by immunoSEQ multiplex PCR, and TCRdb kept only the in-frame ones, dropping some. The sample contains about 170,000 clones, about 95% of which appear only once. Sequences were obtained from PBMCs. These receptors were collected from a woman aged 18-29 years in good health and CMV-seronegative.

CDR3: CASTSGVINQPQHF. The DNA for the CDR3 is TGTGCCAGCACATCCGGAGTTATCAATCAGCCCCAGCATTTT. The chain recombines TRBV7-2 with TRBJ1-5; D call uncertain. The CDR3 is 14 amino acids. CDR1 SGHTA and CDR2 FQGNSA come from the germline V gene. V lost 7 bases and J lost 3, with 13 bases in between.

This chain links TRBV29-1 with TRBJ2-3; 8 nucleotides match TRBD1. CDR1 is SQVTM, CDR2 ANQGSEA, per germline. The V gene end was trimmed by 4 bases and the J gene end by 2 bases; junction bases not matched to a gene: 8. This CDR3 region has 15 residues. CDR3: CSVGDRGLLTDTQYF. CDR3 nucleotide sequence: TGCAGCGTTGGTGACAGGGGCCTCCTCACAGATACGCAGTATTTT.

This clone appeared a few times. The chain joins TRBV7-5 to TRBJ2-2; the table's D call, TRBD1, was not checked against the DNA. TRBV7-5 is reported as a pseudogene. The CDR3 covers 15 residues. This chain's CDR3 is CARSYSAGLTGELFF. In nucleotides, the CDR3 is TGTGCCAGAAGCTATTCGGCAGGGCTAACCGGGGAGCTGTTTTTT.